Shown below are 13 T cell receptor beta chains from a single sample sequenced in a study of blood T cell repertoires in COVID-19. Profiling relied on immunoSEQ multiplex PCR, and the TCRdb table lists in-frame clones only, not all of them. This sample has a few hundred thousand clones, with approximately 90% found just once. The sequencing sample was made of PBMCs or T cells enriched from blood (not recorded which). The receptors originated from a human donor in a cohort exposed to, infected with or recovered from COVID-19 (not recorded which). The donor label of this sample is uncertain.

This clone was detected once. The rearrangement links TRBV7-9 to TRBJ1-4; 9 nucleotides line up with TRBD1. This CDR3 region has 16 residues. Germline lookup yields CDR1 SEHNR and CDR2 FQNEAQ (reference sequence). With 1 base clipped from V and 6 bases from J, the junction kept 6 bases outside the gene matches. CDR3 DNA: TGTGCCAGCAGCTTAGGCGGGGACAGGGTTGATGAAAAACTGTTTTTT. Protein: CASSLGGDRVDEKLFF.

The gene calls are TRBV7-2 and TRBJ1-4; 9 bases align to TRBD1. The CDR3 sequence is 15 residues long. Germline V CDR1 and CDR2: SGHTA, FQGNSA. V lost 3 bases and J lost 5; bases outside the gene matches: 4. The CDR3 DNA follows: TGTGCCAGCAGCTTCGACAGGGGGGGGAATGAAAAACTGTTTTTT. Its protein is CASSFDRGGNEKLFF.

The J gene is TRBJ2-4, the V gene TRBV2, with TRBD2 matching 7 bases. V lost 9 bases, J lost 3 bases, and 11 bases stayed unmatched. This CDR3 spans 15 amino acids. Germline V gene lookup returns CDR1 SNHLY and CDR2 FYNNEI. This CDR3 is CASELGGGRKNIQYF. The CDR3 nucleotides are TGTGCCAGTGAACTAGGCGGGGGACGCAAAAACATTCAGTACTTC.

For this clone: Other DNA variants within this sample encode the same CDR3. This chain connects TRBV7-2 to TRBJ1-1; D perhaps matches TRBD1 (5 bases). Per the germline V gene, CDR1 is SGHTA and CDR2 is FQGNSA. The V end lost 2 bases, the J end lost 2 bases, and 9 bases lay between the germline ends. This CDR3 spans 14 amino acids. DNA of the CDR3: TGTGCCAGCAGCTTAAGGCAGGGTAACACTGAAGCTTTCTTT. Translation gives CASSLRQGNTEAFF. The full variable domain, in which reference TRBV7-2 and TRBJ1-1 provide the parts outside the CDR3, is GAGVSQSPSNKVTEKGKDVELRCDPISGHTALYWYRQSLGQGLEFLIYFQGNSAPDKSGLPSDRFSAERTGGSVSTLTIQRTQQEDSAVYLCASSLRQGNTEAFFGQGTRLTVV.

This chain uses TRBV11-1 with TRBJ2-1; possibly TRBD2 for D (7 bases). The V gene lost 2 bases and the J gene lost 2 bases, with 13 bases spanning the gap. There are 16 residues in the CDR3. The germline gives CDR1 SGHAT, CDR2 FQDESV (reference sequence). The CDR3 loop reads CASSLTGGGPYNEQFF. The CDR3 DNA sequence: TGTGCCAGCAGCTTAACGGGCGGGGGCCCCTACAATGAGCAGTTCTTC.

The count of this clone is one. This chain joins TRBV2 and TRBJ1-5; 9 bases are shared with TRBD1. The J segment lost 5 bases and the V segment lost 6 bases, leaving 2 bases of the junction unmatched. Germline V gene lookup returns CDR1 SNHLY and CDR2 FYNNEI. This CDR3 comprises 13 residues. CDR3 coding DNA: TGTGCCAGCAGCTGGGACAGGGATCAGCCCCAGCATTTT. Protein product: CASSWDRDQPQHF.

The J gene is TRBJ2-3, the V gene TRBV9; 11 positions agree with TRBD2. Trimming took 4 bases from V and 4 from J; bases not matched to a gene: 2. CDR3 length equals 14 residues. Germline values: CDR1 SGDLS, CDR2 YYNGEE. CDR3 DNA sequence: TGTGCCAGCAGCTTGGGACTAGCGGCAGATACGCAGTATTTT. This translates into CASSLGLAADTQYF.

This rearrangement joins TRBV30 to TRBJ1-6; the D gene is possibly TRBD1 (5 bases). V lost 3 bases and J lost 6, with 6 bases in between. The CDR3 covers 12 residues. In germline, CDR1 is GTSNPN, CDR2 SVGIG (reference sequence). CDR3: CAWRQGNSPLHF. The CDR3 nucleotides read TGTGCCTGGAGGCAGGGTAATTCACCCCTCCACTTT.

This sequence joins TRBV5-1 and TRBJ1-3, with D uncertain. This CDR3 is 15 amino acids long. V lost 4 bases and J 1 base, leaving 12 bases between the germline ends. CDR1 is SGHRS and CDR2 is YFSETQ in the germline V gene. The chain's CDR3 is CASSPEQRSGNTIYF. CDR3 in DNA: TGCGCCAGCAGCCCAGAACAGAGATCTGGAAACACCATATATTTT.

The V gene is TRBV7-3, the J gene TRBJ2-7; 9 bases align to TRBD1. V gave up 6 bases and J gave up 4 bases; unmatched junction bases: 10. In germline, CDR1 is SGHTA, CDR2 FQGTGA. The CDR3 extends over 15 amino acids. The CDR3 is CASSYGGDREYEQYF. The DNA for the CDR3 is TGTGCCAGCAGTTACGGAGGGGACAGGGAATACGAGCAGTACTTC.

The CDR3 DNA reads TGTGCCAGCAGCGTCCTCGGGGGGTTCCAAGAGACCCAGTACTTC. Translating it yields CASSVLGGFQETQYF. The V gene is TRBV9, the J gene TRBJ2-5; 7 bases align to TRBD2. Germline CDR1 reads SGDLS; CDR2 reads YYNGEE. V was pared by 2 bases and J by 1 base, with 5 bases of the junction left unmatched. The CDR3 is 15 amino acids.

The chain is built from TRBV4-1 and TRBJ1-6, with TRBD1 matching 11 bases. The CDR3 is 19 residues long. Germline CDR1 and CDR2: MGHRA and YSYEKL. The J segment lost 4 bases and the V segment lost 0 bases, leaving 8 bases of the junction unmatched. CDR3 loop: CASSQDFRDRGLYNSPLHF. The CDR3 DNA reads TGCGCCAGCAGCCAAGATTTTCGGGACAGGGGGTTGTATAATTCACCCCTCCACTTT.

J is TRBJ1-1 and V is TRBV30; TRBD1 is a possible D gene (5 bases). Trimming cost V 2 bases and J 0 bases, with 13 bases left between them. Germline CDR1 is GTSNPN and CDR2 is SVGIG (reference sequence). The CDR3 spans 15 residues. The DNA of the CDR3 is TGTGCCTGGAGTCGGACACAAATATTGAACACTGAAGCTTTCTTT. Translating gives CAWSRTQILNTEAFF.